The 16 T cell receptor beta chains presented below share a single source sample, sequenced in a study of blood T cell repertoires in COVID-19. Sequencing used immunoSEQ multiplex PCR; TCRdb keeps in-frame clones, though not all of them. Of approximately 100,000 clones listed, 75% to 90% are singletons. Sequencing was performed on peripheral blood. Source of these receptors: a man at least 80 years old with acute or convalescent COVID-19.

The chain links TRBV27 to TRBJ1-5, with TRBD1 matching over 9 bases. V shed 5 bases, J shed 6 bases, and the junction held 11 bases outside the gene matches. Per the germline V gene, CDR1 is MNHEY and CDR2 is SMNVEV (reference sequence). CDR3 length equals 16 residues. DNA for the CDR3: TGTGCCAGCAGTCGAGTTTTTACAGGGGGCGGTCAGCCCCAGCATTTT. Protein: CASSRVFTGGGQPQHF.

This clone came up once. This chain connects TRBV21-1 to TRBJ2-7; the D segment call TRBD1 is taken from the table without a DNA check. TRBV21-1 is flagged as a pseudogene. This CDR3 is built from 15 residues. This CDR3 is CASSKGSGGKYEQYF. CDR3 nucleotides: TGTGCCAGCAGCAAAGGGTCAGGGGGTAAGTACGAGCAGTACTTC.

This sequence joins TRBV15 and TRBJ2-4; TRBD2 matches 15 bases. The germline gives CDR1 LNHNV, CDR2 YYDKDF (reference sequence). With V trimmed by 2 bases and J by 4 bases, 6 bases remained unmatched. The CDR3 length is 18 residues. CDR3 protein: CATSRKGLAGGQKNIQYF. Here the CDR3 DNA reads TGTGCCACCAGCAGAAAGGGACTAGCGGGAGGCCAGAAAAACATTCAGTACTTC.

This clone was recorded a few times. The V gene is TRBV7-3, the J gene TRBJ2-7; D is possibly TRBD2 (6 bases). Germline CDR1 reads SGHTA; CDR2 reads FQGTGA. V lost 6 bases to trimming and J lost 4 bases, with 19 bases between them. The length of the CDR3 is 15 residues. The CDR3 DNA reads as TGTGCCAGCAGTTTCCCGGGACTGGAGGCTTACGAGCAGTACTTC. This codes for CASSFPGLEAYEQYF.

This chain joins TRBV10-3 and TRBJ2-1, with D perhaps matching TRBD1 (5 bases). The CDR3 is 14 residues long. CDR1 ENHRY and CDR2 SYGVKD come from the germline V gene. The germline V and J ends were trimmed by 2 bases and 4 bases, with 9 bases remaining between them. CDR3 coding DNA: TGTGCCATCAGTGAGAGACAGTCGTACAATGAGCAGTTCTTC. Translated: CAISERQSYNEQFF.

This chain uses TRBV28 with TRBJ2-3; D is perhaps TRBD1 (7 bases). The CDR3 consists of 15 residues. V lost 7 bases and J 1 base, leaving 15 bases between the germline ends. Germline CDR1 and CDR2: MDHEN and SYDVKM. Here the CDR3 DNA reads TGTGCCAGCAACCCGCAGGGGGGCGGCACAGATACGCAGTATTTT. Its translation: CASNPQGGGTDTQYF.

Here the CDR3 reads CASSYSGGRVYEQYF. The DNA for the CDR3 is TGTGCCAGCAGTTACTCTGGAGGGAGGGTCTACGAGCAGTACTTC. The chain carries TRBV6-2 or TRBV6-3 and TRBJ2-7; 7 bases match TRBD2. The germline V gene encodes CDR1 MNHEY and CDR2 SVGEGT. Unmatched junction bases numbered 5, after V lost 0 bases and J lost 3 bases. The CDR3 covers 15 residues.

The chain links TRBV3-1 (or the pseudogene TRBV3-2) to TRBJ1-2; D is possibly TRBD1 (5 bases). V was pared by 7 bases and J by 8 bases, with 14 bases between. Germline CDR1 is LGHDT and CDR2 is YNNKEL (reference sequence). This CDR3 region has 12 residues. The CDR3 is CASTLGEGGYTF. The CDR3 nucleotides read TGTGCCAGCACCCTGGGGGAGGGAGGCTACACCTTC.

V and J are TRBV5-6 and TRBJ2-1, with TRBD2 as a possible D gene (7 bases). V was cut by 6 bases and J by 7 bases, with 14 bases left in between. The CDR3 covers 13 residues. Germline loops: CDR1 SGHDT, CDR2 YYEEEE. This CDR3 is CASIFRGANEQFF. The CDR3 coding sequence is TGTGCCAGCATCTTCCGGGGGGCAAATGAGCAGTTCTTC.

This sequence joins TRBV7-9 and TRBJ1-5; maybe TRBD1 (5 bases). V was trimmed by 3 bases and J by 1 base, leaving 7 bases between them. This CDR3 has 14 residues. Looked up from germline, CDR1 is SEHNR and CDR2 is FQNEAQ (reference sequence). The CDR3 spells CASSFPGSNQPQHF. Here the CDR3 DNA reads TGTGCCAGCAGCTTCCCAGGGAGCAATCAGCCCCAGCATTTT.

The genes are TRBV20-1 and TRBJ1-1; D not certain. Germline V gene lookup returns CDR1 DFQATT and CDR2 SNEGSKA (reference sequence). V lost 3 bases and J 4 bases, leaving 6 bases between the germline ends. The CDR3 is 11 amino acids. The CDR3 loop reads CSASLVTEAFF. As DNA, the CDR3 is TGCAGTGCTAGTTTAGTCACTGAAGCTTTCTTT.

This clone was observed a few times. This rearrangement joins TRBV11-3 to TRBJ2-5; 8 bases align to TRBD2. V was clipped by 1 base and J by 1 base; unmatched bases: 5. Germline V CDR1 and CDR2: SGHNT, YENEEA. The CDR3 loop spans 16 amino acids. The CDR3 nucleotides are TGTGCCAGCAGCTTAGGAAGGACTAGCCCCCAAGAGACCCAGTACTTC. Translating it yields CASSLGRTSPQETQYF.

This chain links TRBV5-1 with TRBJ2-7; 11 bases align to TRBD2. This CDR3 contains 18 residues. Germline CDR1 reads SGHRS; CDR2 reads YFSETQ. V gave up 7 bases and J gave up 4 bases; unmatched junction bases: 19. The CDR3 coding sequence is TGCGCCAGCGGCTCGGGCCGGGGTGGTGTAGCGGGAGGGTACGAGCAGTACTTC. Amino acids: CASGSGRGGVAGGYEQYF.

This clone was seen only once. The chain couples TRBV14 to TRBJ2-7; D possibly corresponds to TRBD1 (7 bases). CDR1 and CDR2 from the germline V gene are SGHDN and FVKESK. There are 16 residues in the CDR3. With 2 bases removed from V and 6 bases from J, the gap between germline ends came to 20 bases. For the CDR3, the DNA is TGTGCCAGCAGCCAATGGGGCAGGGGGGCCGTCGCCGAGCAGTACTTC. Protein: CASSQWGRGAVAEQYF.

This chain links TRBV5-4 with TRBJ2-7, with a weak D call TRBD1 (6 bases). CDR3 length: 13 residues. Trimming left V 4 bases short and J 2 bases short, with 10 bases between. Germline lookup yields CDR1 SGHNT and CDR2 YYREEE (reference sequence). The CDR3 sequence is CASSTWTAYEQYF. CDR3 bases: TGTGCCAGCAGCACCTGGACAGCCTACGAGCAGTACTTC.

The chain employs TRBV10-1 and TRBJ2-1, with 9 bases fitting TRBD1. J was trimmed by 5 bases and V by 10 bases; bases with no gene match: 6. The CDR3 loop spans 13 amino acids. Germline V CDR1 and CDR2: WNHNN, SYGVQD (reference sequence). CDR3 amino acids: CATGTGNDNEQFF. CDR3 DNA: TGCGCCACCGGGACAGGGAATGACAATGAGCAGTTCTTC.